A single sample gave rise to the 13 T cell receptor beta chains below, sequenced in a study of blood T cell repertoires in COVID-19. Sequencing used immunoSEQ multiplex PCR; TCRdb keeps in-frame clones, though not all of them. The sample records about 92,000 clones, around 93% being singletons. The sequencing sample was made of peripheral blood. The receptors originated from a human donor with active COVID-19. The donor label of this sample is uncertain.

The rearrangement joins TRBV2 to TRBJ2-1; D gene uncertain. CDR1 and CDR2 (germline): SNHLY, FYNNEI. Trimming stripped 6 bases from V and 0 bases from J, with 12 bases between. The CDR3 is 15 residues long. The CDR3: CASRATESSYNEQFF. The CDR3, as DNA: TGTGCCAGCAGGGCAACGGAGAGCTCCTACAATGAGCAGTTCTTC.

CDR3 sequence reads: CASRPLKGLAGSEQYF. The CDR3 region has the DNA TGTGCCAGCAGGCCTCTTAAAGGACTAGCGGGGTCCGAGCAGTACTTC. The genes are TRBV6-2 or TRBV6-3 and TRBJ2-7, with 12 bases matching TRBD2. The CDR3 length is 16 residues. Unmatched junction bases numbered 12, after V lost 6 bases and J lost 6 bases. Germline CDR1 MNHEY, CDR2 SVGEGT.

This rearrangement joins TRBV2 to TRBJ1-2, with 10 positions matching TRBD1. This CDR3 has 14 residues. V shed 6 bases, J shed 4 bases, and the junction held 5 bases outside the gene matches. Looked up from germline, CDR1 is SNHLY and CDR2 is FYNNEI. The CDR3 reads CASRSGQGVYGYTF. The CDR3 region has the DNA TGTGCCAGCAGGTCCGGACAGGGGGTCTATGGCTACACCTTC.

The chain employs TRBV19 and TRBJ2-5, with 8 bases identical to TRBD1. The CDR3 is made up of 13 amino acids. CDR1 is LNHDA, CDR2 SQIVND, per germline (reference sequence). V lost 3 bases and J lost 3; bases outside the gene matches: 0. In DNA form, the CDR3 reads TGTGCCAGTAGTATGGACAGGGAAGAGACCCAGTACTTC. This encodes CASSMDREETQYF.

This clone appeared once. The chain is built from TRBV5-1 and TRBJ2-7, with D possibly being TRBD1 (6 bases). The CDR3 loop spans 14 amino acids. Trimming pared 2 bases from V and 2 bases from J, leaving 11 bases between. Germline-derived CDR1 and CDR2 are SGHRS and YFSETQ. The CDR3, as DNA: TGCGCCAGCAGCTTCGGGACAAACCCCTACGAGCAGTACTTC. Residues: CASSFGTNPYEQYF.

The rearrangement uses TRBV15 and TRBJ2-1; weak D call: TRBD2 (5 bases). Germline CDR1 and CDR2: LNHNV and YYDKDF (reference sequence). Trimming cost V 4 bases and J 2 bases, with 12 bases left between them. CDR3 size: 15 residues. The CDR3 DNA is TGTGCCACCAGCAAAGTGGGAGAGACCTACAATGAGCAGTTCTTC. Residues: CATSKVGETYNEQFF.

The V call is TRBV2, the J call TRBJ1-2; no clear D gene. The germline V and J ends were trimmed by 1 base and 4 bases, with 13 bases remaining between them. The CDR3 contains 15 residues. Germline V gives CDR1 SNHLY, CDR2 FYNNEI. The CDR3 DNA sequence: TGTGCCAGCAGTGAAGAACAGCGGTTGGGCTATGGCTACACCTTC. Residues: CASSEEQRLGYGYTF.

The rearrangement joins TRBV29-1 to TRBJ2-3; tentatively, D is TRBD1 or TRBD2 (5 bases each). Germline V gene data show CDR1 as SQVTM and CDR2 as ANQGSEA. The V gene lost 7 bases and the J gene lost 3 bases, with 11 bases spanning the gap. The CDR3 extends over 12 amino acids. CDR3 residues: CSGGRGTDTQYF. For the CDR3, the DNA is TGCAGCGGGGGGAGAGGGACAGATACGCAGTATTTT.

The chain is built from TRBV28 and TRBJ2-3, with D perhaps TRBD2 (6 bases). Trimming took 4 bases from V and 0 from J, leaving 23 bases between them. Per germline, CDR1 MDHEN and CDR2 SYDVKM. CDR3 length equals 19 residues. The CDR3 reads CASSWGTRDFPASTDTQYF. The CDR3 DNA reads TGTGCCAGCAGTTGGGGGACGCGGGACTTTCCGGCTAGCACAGATACGCAGTATTTT.

V is TRBV6-6 and J is TRBJ2-3; 7 bases map to TRBD1. This CDR3 comprises 13 residues. Per germline, CDR1 MNHNY and CDR2 SVGAGI (reference sequence). V trimming: 8 bases; J trimming: 0 bases; junction bases outside the gene matches: 2. In DNA form, the CDR3 reads TGTGCCAGCTGGGGACAGAGCACAGATACGCAGTATTTT. This gives the protein CASWGQSTDTQYF.

The genes are TRBV6-1 and TRBJ1-3; D gene uncertain. The CDR3 runs 15 residues. Deletions cut 2 bases from V and 3 bases from J, with 11 bases between. CDR1 is MNHNS and CDR2 is SASEGT in the germline V gene. CDR3 protein: CASSERRLSGNTIYF. The CDR3 DNA follows: TGTGCCAGCAGTGAAAGGAGGTTAAGTGGAAACACCATATATTTT.

This sequence joins TRBV7-3 and TRBJ2-7, with 8 bases matching TRBD1. Germline values: CDR1 SGHTA, CDR2 FQGTGA. This CDR3 spans 13 amino acids. With V trimmed by 6 bases and J by 6 bases, 7 bases remained unmatched. The DNA for the CDR3 is TGTGCCAGCAGTCCACAGGGGGTGGCCGAGCAGTACTTC. Protein sequence: CASSPQGVAEQYF.

The CDR3 DNA follows: TGTGCCAGCAGTTCGTTCAGGGGGCTTTTGGAGACTGAAGCTTTCTTT. Protein sequence: CASSSFRGLLETEAFF. The rearrangement uses TRBV28 and TRBJ1-1, with 8 bases identical to TRBD1. CDR3 length: 16 residues. Germline V lookup: CDR1 MDHEN, CDR2 SYDVKM. V lost 4 bases, J lost 5 bases, and 12 bases stayed unmatched.